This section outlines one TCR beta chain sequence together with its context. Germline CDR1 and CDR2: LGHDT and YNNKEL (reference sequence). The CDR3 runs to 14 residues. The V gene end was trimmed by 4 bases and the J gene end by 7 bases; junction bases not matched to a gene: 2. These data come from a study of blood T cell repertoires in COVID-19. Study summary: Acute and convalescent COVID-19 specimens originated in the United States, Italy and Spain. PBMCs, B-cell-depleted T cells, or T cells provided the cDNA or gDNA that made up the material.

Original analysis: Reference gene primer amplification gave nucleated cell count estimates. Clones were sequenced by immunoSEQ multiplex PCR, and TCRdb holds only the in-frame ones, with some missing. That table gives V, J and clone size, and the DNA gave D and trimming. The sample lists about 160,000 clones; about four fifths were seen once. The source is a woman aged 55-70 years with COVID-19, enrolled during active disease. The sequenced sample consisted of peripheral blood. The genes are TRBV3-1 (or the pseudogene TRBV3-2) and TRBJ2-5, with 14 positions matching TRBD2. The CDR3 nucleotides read TGTGCCAGCAGCCTGGGGACTAGCGGGGGGACCCAGTACTTC. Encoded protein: CASSLGTSGGTQYF.